The clone carrying this T cell receptor beta chain was counted once. Authors' methods: Using reference gene primer amplification, nucleated cell counts were estimated. Assay: immunoSEQ multiplex PCR; the TCRdb copy retains only in-frame clones and omits some. V and J calls and clone size are given by that table; D and trimming were obtained from the DNA. The sample yields 150,000 or so clones, more than 75% seen once. This entry is derived from a study of blood T cell repertoires in COVID-19. Study-level background: Whether acute or convalescent, the COVID-19 samples came from the United States, Italy and Spain. The analysed material was cDNA or gDNA that came from T cells, B-cell-depleted T cells, or PBMCs.

The origin of this receptor is a man aged 55 to 70 with active or convalescent COVID-19. The sample consisted of peripheral blood.

CDR3 residues: CASSPFRAGGRNEQYF. The CDR3 region has the DNA TGTGCCAGCAGCCCATTTCGAGCGGGAGGGCGTAACGAGCAGTACTTC. This chain links TRBV11-2 with TRBJ2-7, with 10 bases that match TRBD2. The CDR3 extends over 16 amino acids. Trimming cost V 5 bases and J 5 bases; bases outside gene matches: 12. Germline values: CDR1 SGHAT, CDR2 FQNNGV.